These T cell receptor beta chains were read from a single sample in a study of shared clonotypes between healthy human individuals. The table came from immunoSEQ multiplex PCR; TCRdb's copy has only in-frame clones and leaves some out. The table lists roughly 2,000,000 clones, just over 90% of them singletons. The sample taken for sequencing was naive CD8+ T cells from PBMCs. The receptors were gathered from a man aged 18 to 29 in good health. Some clones in this sample may be carry-over from other donors' samples. Each CDR3 is given with its conserved first and last residue. The D gene is left open where the match is weak. A row's size may be missing; if present it is once, few, many or a size class.

J gene: TRBJ2-1; clone size: once; D gene: NA; V gene: TRBV4-1; CDR3 DNA: TGCGCCAGCAGCCAAGATGTAAGGGAGTCCTACAATGAGCAGTTCTTC; CDR3 protein: CASSQDVRESYNEQFF
J gene: TRBJ2-1; clone size: NA; D gene: TRBD2; V gene: TRBV9; CDR3 DNA: TGTGCCAGCAGCGCCCGATTAGCCGGGACTAGGGTGTCGAATGAGCAGTTCTTC; CDR3 protein: CASSARLAGTRVSNEQFF
J gene: TRBJ2-1; clone size: NA; D gene: TRBD2; V gene: TRBV15; CDR3 DNA: TGTGCCACCAGCAGAGAGGGTCTAGCGGGGGATAGTGAGCAGTTCTTC; CDR3 protein: CATSREGLAGDSEQFF
J gene: TRBJ2-1; clone size: NA; D gene: TRBD2; V gene: TRBV29-1; CDR3 DNA: TGCAGCGTGAAAAAGGCTAGCGGGAGTTCCAATGAGCAGTTCTTC; CDR3 protein: CSVKKASGSSNEQFF
J gene: TRBJ2-5; clone size: NA; D gene: TRBD1; V gene: TRBV6-1; CDR3 DNA: TGTGCCAGCAGCGTCCGTGGACAGGAAGAGACCCAGTACTTC; CDR3 protein: CASSVRGQEETQYF
J gene: TRBJ1-2; clone size: once; D gene: NA; V gene: TRBV2; CDR3 DNA: TGTGCCAGCAGGCCTCACAGAGGGCCTATACTTGGCTACACCTTC; CDR3 protein: CASRPHRGPILGYTF
J gene: TRBJ2-1; clone size: NA; D gene: NA; V gene: TRBV28; CDR3 DNA: TGTGCCAGCAGTTGGCTGTCCGCGTGGAATGAGCAGTTCTTC; CDR3 protein: CASSWLSAWNEQFF
J gene: TRBJ2-7; clone size: NA; D gene: TRBD2; V gene: TRBV4-1; CDR3 DNA: TGCGCCAGCAGCCAAGCCGGACTAGCGGGAGGGCCGTACGAGCAGTACTTC; CDR3 protein: CASSQAGLAGGPYEQYF
J gene: TRBJ2-7; clone size: NA; D gene: TRBD1; V gene: TRBV10-1; CDR3 DNA: TGCGCCAGCAGCGAAACCGGGACAGGGATCGACGAGCAGTACTTC; CDR3 protein: CASSETGTGIDEQYF
J gene: TRBJ2-7; clone size: NA; D gene: NA; V gene: TRBV2; CDR3 DNA: TGTGCCAGCAGCGGACATTTCTACGAGCAGTACTTC; CDR3 protein: CASSGHFYEQYF
J gene: TRBJ1-5; clone size: NA; D gene: NA; V gene: TRBV27; CDR3 DNA: TGTGCCAGCAGTTTAAAAGGGATCAATCAGCCCCAGCATTTT; CDR3 protein: CASSLKGINQPQHF
J gene: TRBJ2-7; clone size: NA; D gene: NA; V gene: TRBV18; CDR3 DNA: TGTGCCAGCTCACCCGATGAAGGGACCTACGAGCAGTACTTC; CDR3 protein: CASSPDEGTYEQYF
J gene: TRBJ2-1; clone size: NA; D gene: NA; V gene: TRBV7-9; CDR3 DNA: TGTGCCAGCAGCTTCTTTAGTTTGGGCAATGAGCAGTTCTTC; CDR3 protein: CASSFFSLGNEQFF
J gene: TRBJ2-7; clone size: NA; D gene: NA; V gene: TRBV5-1; CDR3 DNA: TGCGCCAGCAGCTTGGGGGACCCCGGCTACGAGCAGTACTTC; CDR3 protein: CASSLGDPGYEQYF
J gene: TRBJ1-2; clone size: NA; D gene: NA; V gene: TRBV28; CDR3 DNA: TGTGCCAGCAGGACGACAGCTAAATATGGCTACACCTTC; CDR3 protein: CASRTTAKYGYTF
J gene: TRBJ2-3; clone size: NA; D gene: NA; V gene: TRBV11-2; CDR3 DNA: TGTGCCAGCAGCCACATACTCAGTACGCAGTATTTT; CDR3 protein: CASSHILSTQYF
J gene: TRBJ2-1; clone size: NA; D gene: TRBD1; V gene: TRBV7-9; CDR3 DNA: TGTGCCAGCAGGTTGGTGGTGACCGACAGGGGCTCCTACAATGAGCAGTTCTTC; CDR3 protein: CASRLVVTDRGSYNEQFF
J gene: TRBJ2-5; clone size: NA; D gene: NA; V gene: TRBV28; CDR3 DNA: TGTGCCAGCAGTTTATTCGCCTCGAGGGAGACCCAGTACTTC; CDR3 protein: CASSLFASRETQYF
J gene: TRBJ1-2; clone size: once; D gene: TRBD1; V gene: TRBV9; CDR3 DNA: TGTGCCAGCAGCTCCTCGTATGTTGGACAGGGCTACTATGGCTACACCTTC; CDR3 protein: CASSSSYVGQGYYGYTF
J gene: TRBJ2-1; clone size: NA; D gene: TRBD1; V gene: TRBV11-2; CDR3 DNA: TGTGCCAGCAGCTTATTGACAGGGGTCTACAATGAGCAGTTCTTC; CDR3 protein: CASSLLTGVYNEQFF
J gene: TRBJ2-1; clone size: NA; D gene: TRBD2; V gene: TRBV27; CDR3 DNA: TGTGCCAGCAGTTTATTCCGGGGAGGGCCTGTCCTTAATGAGCAGTTCTTC; CDR3 protein: CASSLFRGGPVLNEQFF
J gene: TRBJ1-2; clone size: NA; D gene: NA; V gene: TRBV6-5; CDR3 DNA: TGTGCCAGCAGGGTGGGGGTCTATGGCTACACCTTC; CDR3 protein: CASRVGVYGYTF
J gene: TRBJ1-6; clone size: once; D gene: NA; V gene: TRBV4-1; CDR3 DNA: TGCGCCAGCATCGGGGGTTATAATTCACCCCTCCACTTT; CDR3 protein: CASIGGYNSPLHF
J gene: TRBJ2-7; clone size: many; D gene: NA; V gene: TRBV28; CDR3 DNA: TGTGCCAGCAGACCTCTGGGCAGAGGAAGCTCCTACGAGCAGTACTTC; CDR3 protein: CASRPLGRGSSYEQYF
J gene: TRBJ2-7; clone size: NA; D gene: NA; V gene: TRBV6-5; CDR3 DNA: TGTGCCAGCAGTCCCCCCATAGGGGGGAACTACGAGCAGTACTTC; CDR3 protein: CASSPPIGGNYEQYF
J gene: TRBJ2-1; clone size: NA; D gene: TRBD2; V gene: TRBV27; CDR3 DNA: TGTGCCAGCAGGGGACTAGCGGGTTACAATGAGCAGTTCTTC; CDR3 protein: CASRGLAGYNEQFF
J gene: TRBJ2-3; clone size: NA; D gene: TRBD2; V gene: TRBV7-7; CDR3 DNA: TGTGCCAGCAGCTTGAGGGCCAACGGGGGACTAGCGGAAAGCACAGATACGCAGTATTTT; CDR3 protein: CASSLRANGGLAESTDTQYF
J gene: TRBJ1-4; clone size: NA; D gene: NA; V gene: TRBV6-1; CDR3 DNA: TGTGCCAGCAGTTCTACAGGGAGTACTAATGAAAAACTGTTTTTT; CDR3 protein: CASSSTGSTNEKLFF
J gene: TRBJ1-5; clone size: NA; D gene: NA; V gene: TRBV19; CDR3 DNA: TGTGCCAGTAGTATTTCCTCTCGACTATATAGCAATCAGCCCCAGCATTTT; CDR3 protein: CASSISSRLYSNQPQHF
J gene: TRBJ1-5; clone size: few; D gene: NA; V gene: TRBV6-5; CDR3 DNA: TGTGCCAGCAGTTACCAGGGGAATCAGCCCCAGCATTTT; CDR3 protein: CASSYQGNQPQHF
J gene: TRBJ2-7; clone size: NA; D gene: NA; V gene: TRBV6-6; CDR3 DNA: TGTGCCAGCAGTTACAGTCAGGGCTACTACGAGCAGTACTTC; CDR3 protein: CASSYSQGYYEQYF
J gene: TRBJ2-7; clone size: NA; D gene: NA; V gene: TRBV19; CDR3 DNA: TGTGCCAGTAGTGGGTATCTGGGGTACGAGCAGTACTTC; CDR3 protein: CASSGYLGYEQYF
J gene: TRBJ2-1; clone size: NA; D gene: TRBD2; V gene: TRBV27; CDR3 DNA: TGTGCCAGCAGACAAGGGACTAGCGCTATCAATGAGCAGTTCTTC; CDR3 protein: CASRQGTSAINEQFF
J gene: TRBJ2-1; clone size: NA; D gene: NA; V gene: TRBV14; CDR3 DNA: TGTGCCAGCAGCCAAGAACAATCCGGACTTAGCTCCTACAATGAGCAGTTCTTC; CDR3 protein: CASSQEQSGLSSYNEQFF
J gene: TRBJ2-5; clone size: NA; D gene: TRBD2; V gene: TRBV4-1; CDR3 DNA: TGCGCCAGCAGCCAAGGACTAGCGGGGTCAGAGACCCAGTACTTC; CDR3 protein: CASSQGLAGSETQYF
J gene: TRBJ2-1; clone size: NA; D gene: TRBD2; V gene: TRBV5-1; CDR3 DNA: TGCGCCAGCAGCTTGGCCAATATCCTGCCTAGCGGAGGCGATGAGCAGTTCTTC; CDR3 protein: CASSLANILPSGGDEQFF
J gene: TRBJ2-1; clone size: NA; D gene: NA; V gene: TRBV7-9; CDR3 DNA: TGTGCCAGCAGCTACCCTAGGACGAGAGCAGATGAGCAGTTCTTC; CDR3 protein: CASSYPRTRADEQFF
J gene: TRBJ1-4; clone size: NA; D gene: NA; V gene: TRBV10-2; CDR3 DNA: TGCGCCAGCAGTGAATGGCGGGCAAATGACAAACTGTTTTTT; CDR3 protein: CASSEWRANDKLFF
J gene: TRBJ2-3; clone size: NA; D gene: NA; V gene: TRBV19; CDR3 DNA: TGTGCCAGTAGTATTGAGGGGTACACAGATACGCAGTATTTT; CDR3 protein: CASSIEGYTDTQYF
J gene: TRBJ2-5; clone size: NA; D gene: TRBD2; V gene: TRBV6-1; CDR3 DNA: TGTGCCAGCAGTGACAGCAGTAGCGGGAGGCTGGAGACCCAGTACTTC; CDR3 protein: CASSDSSSGRLETQYF
J gene: TRBJ2-1; clone size: NA; D gene: TRBD2; V gene: TRBV11-1; CDR3 DNA: TGTGCCAGCAGCAGACTAGCGGGCGTCTACAATGAGCAGTTCTTC; CDR3 protein: CASSRLAGVYNEQFF
J gene: TRBJ1-2; clone size: NA; D gene: TRBD1; V gene: TRBV4-1; CDR3 DNA: TGCGCCAGCAGCCAAGTAGGGTTCGGGACAGACTTCTACACCTTC; CDR3 protein: CASSQVGFGTDFYTF
J gene: TRBJ1-1; clone size: NA; D gene: TRBD1; V gene: TRBV15; CDR3 DNA: TGTGCCACCAGAGGACAGGGGGCGTTCACTGAAGCTTTCTTT; CDR3 protein: CATRGQGAFTEAFF